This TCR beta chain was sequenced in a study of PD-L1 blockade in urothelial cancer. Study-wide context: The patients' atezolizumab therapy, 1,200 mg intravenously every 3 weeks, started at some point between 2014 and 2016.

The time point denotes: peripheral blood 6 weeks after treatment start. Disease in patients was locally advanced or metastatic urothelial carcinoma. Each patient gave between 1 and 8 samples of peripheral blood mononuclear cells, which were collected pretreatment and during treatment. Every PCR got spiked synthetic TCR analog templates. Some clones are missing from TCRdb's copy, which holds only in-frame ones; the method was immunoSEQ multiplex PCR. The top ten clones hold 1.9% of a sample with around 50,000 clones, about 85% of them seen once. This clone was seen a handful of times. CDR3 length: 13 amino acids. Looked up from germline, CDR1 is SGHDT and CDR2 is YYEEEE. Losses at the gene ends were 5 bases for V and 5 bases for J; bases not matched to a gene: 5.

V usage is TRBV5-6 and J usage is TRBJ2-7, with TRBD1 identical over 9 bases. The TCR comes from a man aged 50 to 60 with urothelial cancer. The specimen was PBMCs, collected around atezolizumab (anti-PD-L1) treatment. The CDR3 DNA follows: TGTGCCAGCAGGGGGACAGGGAGGGACGAGCAGTACTTC. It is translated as CASRGTGRDEQYF.